This paragraph reports one T cell receptor beta chain. Its specificity is not known. The entry originates in a study of OX40 agonist ivuxolimab in advanced cancers. Overall study: In this cohort, patients received ivuxolimab, an agonistic anti-OX40 (CD134) antibody. Prior anti-PD-1, anti-PD-L1 or anti-CTLA-4 therapy was allowed; approximately 41% had some. At 0.01 to 10 mg/kg, ivuxolimab was administered intravenously to patients every 2 weeks.

The table came from immunoSEQ multiplex PCR; TCRdb's copy has only in-frame clones and leaves some out. The sample carries 30,000 to 45,000 clones, about 85% recorded once. Notes on the study in general: Expanded clones were, on average, more numerous in CD8+ T cells than in CD4+.

Trimming took 7 bases from V and 2 from J, leaving 12 bases between them. Germline assignment: CDR1 SNHLY and CDR2 FYNNEI. This CDR3 is 14 amino acids long. This chain joins TRBV2 and TRBJ2-4, with D perhaps TRBD2 (5 bases). The receptor was derived from an adult with an advanced solid tumor such as melanoma, head and neck, liver or kidney cancer. Sequenced material: CD4+ or CD8+ T cells sorted from blood, taken in a trial of the OX40 agonist ivuxolimab. The CDR3 nucleotides are TGTGCCAGCATAGGAGGCGCTACCAAAAACATTCAGTACTTC. Protein sequence: CASIGGATKNIQYF.